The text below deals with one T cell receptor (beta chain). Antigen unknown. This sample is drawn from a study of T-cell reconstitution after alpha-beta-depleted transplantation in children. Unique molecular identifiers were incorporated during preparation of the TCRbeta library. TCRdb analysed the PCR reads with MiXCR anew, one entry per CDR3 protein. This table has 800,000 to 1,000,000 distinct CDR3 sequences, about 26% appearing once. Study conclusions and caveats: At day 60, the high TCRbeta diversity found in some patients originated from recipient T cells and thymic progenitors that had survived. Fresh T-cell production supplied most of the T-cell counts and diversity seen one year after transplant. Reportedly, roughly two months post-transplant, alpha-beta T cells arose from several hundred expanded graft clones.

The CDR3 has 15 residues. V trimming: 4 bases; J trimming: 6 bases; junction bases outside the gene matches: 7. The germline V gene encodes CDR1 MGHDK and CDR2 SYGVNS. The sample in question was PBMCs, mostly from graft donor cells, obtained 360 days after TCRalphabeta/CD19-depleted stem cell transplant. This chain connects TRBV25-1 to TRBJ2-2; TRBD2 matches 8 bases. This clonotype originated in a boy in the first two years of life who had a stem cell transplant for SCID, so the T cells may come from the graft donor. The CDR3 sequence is CASSGSGGPSGELFF. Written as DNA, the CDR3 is TGTGCCAGCAGTGGATCGGGGGGGCCTTCCGGGGAGCTGTTTTTT.